Each of the 4 T cell receptor beta chains below was sequenced from the same sample in a study of T-cell reconstitution after alpha-beta-depleted transplantation in children. Construction of the TCRbeta library involved unique molecular identifiers. In TCRdb, the PCR reads were re-called with MiXCR into one record per CDR3 protein. The sample includes approximately 220,000 distinct CDR3 sequences, around a sixth of them seen just once. The material was PBMCs, mostly from graft donor cells, obtained 360 days after TCRalphabeta/CD19-depleted stem cell transplant. The receptors derive from a male patient between 2 and 9 years old who had a stem cell transplant for acute lymphoblastic leukemia, so the T cells may come from the graft donor.

The chain couples TRBV20-1 to TRBJ2-6; no clear D. CDR3 length: 17 amino acids. Looked up from germline, CDR1 is DFQATT and CDR2 is SNEGSKA (reference sequence). Trimming took 6 bases from V and 0 from J, leaving 18 bases between them. In nucleotides, the CDR3 is TGCAGTGCAATCAACATCCCTCGAAGCTCTGGGGCCAACGTCCTGACTTTC. It encodes CSAINIPRSSGANVLTF.

This rearrangement joins TRBV28 to TRBJ2-2; D might be TRBD2 (6 bases). The CDR3 sequence is 12 residues long. Germline values: CDR1 MDHEN, CDR2 SYDVKM. DNA for the CDR3: TGTGCGGGGGGATGGGACACCGGGGAGCTGTTTTTT. Translation gives CAGGWDTGELFF.

DNA of the CDR3: TGTGCCAGCAGTTTAAGTATAGGGGGCAATGAGCAGTTCTTC. It is translated as CASSLSIGGNEQFF. The chain joins TRBV27 to TRBJ2-1; D may be TRBD1 (6 bases). V was cut by 2 bases and J by 6 bases, with 11 bases left in between. Germline CDR1 and CDR2: MNHEY and SMNVEV (reference sequence). The CDR3 spans 14 residues.

The chain recombines TRBV6-5 with TRBJ2-2, with D possibly called TRBD1 or TRBD2 (5 bases each). V was trimmed by 0 bases and J by 5 bases, leaving 7 bases between them. The CDR3 loop spans 14 amino acids. Germline CDR1 reads MNHEY; CDR2 reads SVGAGI. The CDR3 DNA sequence: TGTGCCAGCAGTTACTCGAGGGGAACCGGGGAGCTGTTTTTT. Translation gives CASSYSRGTGELFF.